This entry lists 9 T cell receptor beta chains sequenced from one sample in a study of shared clonotypes between healthy human individuals. Sequencing was performed with immunoSEQ multiplex PCR; in TCRdb, only in-frame clones are kept and a portion is missing. The sample lists about 680,000 clones, about 92% occurring once. Terminally differentiated effector memory CD45RA+ cells were excluded from the naive CD8 cells, which were CD45RO-negative and positively selected for CCR7. The sample comprised naive CD8+ T cells sorted from blood. These receptors all stem from a man under 40 in good health.

This chain connects TRBV27 to TRBJ2-7, with 8 bases aligning to TRBD2. Germline CDR1 reads MNHEY; CDR2 reads SMNVEV (reference sequence). J gave up 0 bases and V 3 bases, and 7 bases lay outside the gene matches. This CDR3 region has 16 residues. CDR3 residues: CASSLFTSGASYEQYF. In DNA form, the CDR3 reads TGTGCCAGCAGTTTGTTCACTAGCGGAGCCTCCTACGAGCAGTACTTC.

The gene calls are TRBV7-9 and TRBJ1-1; TRBD1 agrees at 7 bases. V lost 3 bases to trimming and J lost 9 bases; unmatched junction nucleotides: 13. Germline V lookup: CDR1 SEHNR, CDR2 FQNEAQ (reference sequence). This CDR3 comprises 15 residues. In nucleotides, the CDR3 is TGTGCCAGCAGCTTTACACTCGACAGGGAGGTGAAAGCTTTCTTT. This gives the protein CASSFTLDREVKAFF.

The chain uses TRBV27 and TRBJ2-3; possibly TRBD2 for D (6 bases). CDR1 MNHEY and CDR2 SMNVEV come from the germline V gene (reference sequence). Trimming cost V 2 bases and J 4 bases, with 16 bases left between them. The CDR3 covers 16 residues. The CDR3 spells CASSLVGGTISDTQYF. CDR3 nucleotides: TGTGCCAGCAGTTTAGTAGGAGGGACCATTTCAGATACGCAGTATTTT.

The rearrangement links TRBV5-1 to TRBJ2-7; a weak D match, TRBD1 (6 bases). Trimming took 6 bases from V and 3 from J, leaving 22 bases between them. The CDR3 length is 16 residues. CDR1 SGHRS and CDR2 YFSETQ come from the germline V gene. CDR3 nucleotide sequence: TGCGCCAGCAAAACCGACGGACAGTCCGGCTTCTACGAGCAGTACTTC. As protein: CASKTDGQSGFYEQYF.

The sample holds one count of this clone. The V call is TRBV19, the J call TRBJ1-2, with D perhaps TRBD1 (6 bases). Trimming took 5 bases from V and 2 from J, leaving 15 bases between them. Germline V lookup: CDR1 LNHDA, CDR2 SQIVND (reference sequence). CDR3 length: 15 amino acids. CDR3 nucleotide sequence: TGTGCCAGTAGTGCCAAAACAGGGATCAACTATGGCTACACCTTC. This sequence encodes CASSAKTGINYGYTF.

The chain links TRBV30 to TRBJ2-2; no clear D gene. Germline V gene data show CDR1 as GTSNPN and CDR2 as SVGIG (reference sequence). Trimming cost V 0 bases and J 7 bases, with 9 bases left between them. This CDR3 is built from 13 residues. CDR3 sequence: CAWSVSLRGELFF. CDR3 DNA: TGTGCCTGGAGTGTTTCCCTTCGCGGGGAGCTGTTTTTT.

The J gene is TRBJ2-1, the V gene TRBV28; tentative D call: TRBD1 (6 bases). CDR1 is MDHEN, CDR2 SYDVKM, per germline. The CDR3 sequence is 16 residues long. V gave up 6 bases and J gave up 7 bases, with 22 bases separating them. The CDR3 sequence is CASSPHDMTGTNEQFF. The CDR3 coding sequence is TGTGCCAGCAGCCCACACGATATGACAGGCACGAATGAGCAGTTCTTC.

This clone occurred a few times. This chain connects TRBV7-9 to TRBJ2-7; perhaps TRBD1 as D (5 bases). Germline values: CDR1 SEHNR, CDR2 FQNEAQ (reference sequence). The CDR3 is 15 residues long. V was trimmed by 5 bases and J by 0 bases, leaving 14 bases between them. For the CDR3, the DNA is TGTGCCAGCAGCGTGACAGACCCTAGCTCCTACGAGCAGTACTTC. Residues: CASSVTDPSSYEQYF.

The chain employs TRBV27 and TRBJ1-5, with D possibly matching TRBD1 (5 bases). CDR1 is MNHEY, CDR2 SMNVEV, per germline (reference sequence). V lost 9 bases and J lost 0, with 21 bases in between. The length of the CDR3 is 17 residues. The CDR3 DNA reads TGTGCCAGTACGTCGACATCGGGGGTACTTAGCAATCAGCCCCAGCATTTT. Its protein product is CASTSTSGVLSNQPQHF.